This TCR beta chain was documented in a study of blood T cells in healthy people across ages. Whole-study findings and limits: Unsorted PBMCs blocked a conclusive comparison of naive and antigen-experienced cells.

Germline V lookup: CDR1 MDHEN, CDR2 SYDVKM. This CDR3 has 12 residues. V was shortened by 6 bases and J by 7 bases, with 10 bases between the two germline ends. This clonotype was detected ten times or more. Its antigen is unidentified. For the second PCR, which ran for about 6 to 12 cycles, a sample-barcoded 5' primer and a J-beta primer mix were used. TCRdb reprocessed the 5' RACE reads via MiXCR and lists one record per CDR3 protein. The table includes about 800,000 distinct CDR3 sequences, approximately 25% detected once. This same sample was also taken into another study, of T cells of mothers and their children. That source reports: In this cohort, donors were three healthy Caucasian mothers plus their six children.

The chain is built from TRBV28 and TRBJ1-5; D not resolved. The sample comprised blood. The clonotype originates from a boy between 10 and 17 years old in good health. This CDR3 is CASRYSGQPQHF. The CDR3, as DNA: TGTGCCAGCAGGTACAGCGGCCAGCCCCAGCATTTT.